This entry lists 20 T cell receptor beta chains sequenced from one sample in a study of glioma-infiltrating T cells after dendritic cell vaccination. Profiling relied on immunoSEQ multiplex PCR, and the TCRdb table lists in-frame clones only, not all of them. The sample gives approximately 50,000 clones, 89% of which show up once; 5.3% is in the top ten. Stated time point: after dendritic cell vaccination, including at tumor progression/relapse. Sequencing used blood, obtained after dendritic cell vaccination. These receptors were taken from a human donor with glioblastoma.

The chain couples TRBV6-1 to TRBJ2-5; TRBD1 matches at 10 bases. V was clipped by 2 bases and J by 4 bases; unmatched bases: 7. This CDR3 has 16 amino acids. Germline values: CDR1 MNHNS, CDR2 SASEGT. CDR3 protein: CASSELLGQGGETQYF. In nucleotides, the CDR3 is TGTGCCAGCAGTGAACTGCTAGGACAGGGGGGAGAGACCCAGTACTTC.

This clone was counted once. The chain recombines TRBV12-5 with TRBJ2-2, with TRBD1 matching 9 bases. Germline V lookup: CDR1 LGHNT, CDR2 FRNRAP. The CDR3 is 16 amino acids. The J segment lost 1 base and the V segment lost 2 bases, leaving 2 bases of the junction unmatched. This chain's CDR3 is CASGLLGQGNTGELFF. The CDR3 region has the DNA TGTGCTAGTGGTTTGCTGGGACAGGGGAACACCGGGGAGCTGTTTTTT.

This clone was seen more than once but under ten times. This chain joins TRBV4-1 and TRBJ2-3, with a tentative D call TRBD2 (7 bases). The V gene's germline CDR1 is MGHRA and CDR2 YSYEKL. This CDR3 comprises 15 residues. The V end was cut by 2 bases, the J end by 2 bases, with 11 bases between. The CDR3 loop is CASSQLAGATDTQYF. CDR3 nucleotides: TGCGCCAGCAGCCAACTGGCGGGGGCCACAGATACGCAGTATTTT.

In DNA form, the CDR3 reads TGTGCCAGCAGTTACTCTGGCTCGAACTACGAGCAGTACTTC. It encodes CASSYSGSNYEQYF. The chain employs TRBV6-5 and TRBJ2-7; D gene unclear. Germline loops: CDR1 MNHEY, CDR2 SVGAGI. The CDR3 is 14 amino acids. Trimming shortened V by 0 bases and J by 3 bases, and 9 bases separated the two germline ends.

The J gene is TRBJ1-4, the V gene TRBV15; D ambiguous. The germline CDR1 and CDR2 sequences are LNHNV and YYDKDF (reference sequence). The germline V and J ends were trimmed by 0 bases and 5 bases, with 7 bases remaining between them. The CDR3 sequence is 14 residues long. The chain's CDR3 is CATSRDPGNEKLFF. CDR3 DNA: TGTGCCACCAGCAGAGACCCGGGGAATGAAAAACTGTTTTTT. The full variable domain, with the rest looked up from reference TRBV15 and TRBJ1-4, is DAMVIQNPRYQVTQFGKPVTLSCSQTLNHNVMYWYQQKSSQAPKLLFHYYDKDFNNEADTPDNFQSRRPNTSFCFLDIRSPGLGDTAMYLCATSRDPGNEKLFFGSGTQLSVL.

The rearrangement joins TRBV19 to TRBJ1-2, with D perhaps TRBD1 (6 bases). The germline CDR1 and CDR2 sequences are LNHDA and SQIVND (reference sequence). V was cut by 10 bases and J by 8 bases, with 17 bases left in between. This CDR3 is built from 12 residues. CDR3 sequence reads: CATMDRREGYTF. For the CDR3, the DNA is TGTGCCACGATGGACAGACGCGAAGGCTACACCTTC.

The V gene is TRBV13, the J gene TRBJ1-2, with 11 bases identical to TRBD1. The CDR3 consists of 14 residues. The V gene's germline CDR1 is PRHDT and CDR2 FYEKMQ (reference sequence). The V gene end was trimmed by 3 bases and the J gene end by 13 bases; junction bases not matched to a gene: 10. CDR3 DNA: TGTGCCAGCAGCTTCTCTGGGGGACAGGGGGTCCGCACCTTC. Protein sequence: CASSFSGGQGVRTF.

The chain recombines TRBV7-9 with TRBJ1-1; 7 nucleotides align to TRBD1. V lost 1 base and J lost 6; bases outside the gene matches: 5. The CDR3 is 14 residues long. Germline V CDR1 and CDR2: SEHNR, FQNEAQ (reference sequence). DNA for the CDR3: TGTGCCAGCAGCTTAGGAGACAGGGACCCTGAAGCTTTCTTT. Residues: CASSLGDRDPEAFF.

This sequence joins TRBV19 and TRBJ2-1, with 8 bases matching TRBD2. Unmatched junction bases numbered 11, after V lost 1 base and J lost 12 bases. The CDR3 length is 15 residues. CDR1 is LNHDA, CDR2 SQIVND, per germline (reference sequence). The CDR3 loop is CASSIVPGGGVGQFF. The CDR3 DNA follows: TGTGCCAGTAGTATAGTTCCGGGAGGGGGTGTTGGGCAGTTCTTC. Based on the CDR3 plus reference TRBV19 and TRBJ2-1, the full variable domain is DGGITQSPKYLFRKEGQNVTLSCEQNLNHDAMYWYRQDPGQGLRLIYYSQIVNDFQKGDIAEGYSVSREKKESFPLTVTSAQKNPTAFYLCASSIVPGGGVGQFFGPGTRLTVL.

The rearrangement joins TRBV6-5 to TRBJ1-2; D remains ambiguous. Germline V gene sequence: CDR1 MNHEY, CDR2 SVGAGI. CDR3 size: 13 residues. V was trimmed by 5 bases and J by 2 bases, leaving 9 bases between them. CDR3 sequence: CASSVLGNYGYTF. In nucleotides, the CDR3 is TGTGCCAGCAGTGTGCTAGGAAACTATGGCTACACCTTC.

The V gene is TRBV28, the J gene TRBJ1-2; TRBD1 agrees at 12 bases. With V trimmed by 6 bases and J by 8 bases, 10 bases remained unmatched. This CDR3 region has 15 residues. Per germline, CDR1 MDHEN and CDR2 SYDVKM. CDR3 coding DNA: TGTGCCAGCAGACTCCGGGACAGGGGGCATCGGGGCTACACCTTC. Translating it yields CASRLRDRGHRGYTF.

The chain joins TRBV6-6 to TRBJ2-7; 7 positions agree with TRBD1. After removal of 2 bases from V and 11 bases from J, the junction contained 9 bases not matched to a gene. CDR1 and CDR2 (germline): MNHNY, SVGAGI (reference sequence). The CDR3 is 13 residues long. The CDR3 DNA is TGTGCCAGCAGTTACAGGGCAGGGGGTCAGGAGTACTTC. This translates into CASSYRAGGQEYF.

The CDR3: CASRRDSYNEQFF. The CDR3 DNA is TGTGCCAGCAGACGGGACAGTTACAATGAGCAGTTCTTC. The chain joins TRBV5-4 to TRBJ2-1; 7 bases are a match to TRBD1. This CDR3 spans 13 amino acids. With 5 bases clipped from V and 4 bases from J, the junction kept 3 bases outside the gene matches. Germline CDR1 and CDR2: SGHNT and YYREEE (reference sequence).

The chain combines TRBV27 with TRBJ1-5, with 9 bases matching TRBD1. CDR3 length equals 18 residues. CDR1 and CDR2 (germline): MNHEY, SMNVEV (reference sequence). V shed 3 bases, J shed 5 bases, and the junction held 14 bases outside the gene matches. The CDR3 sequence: CASSFRKTGGLGDQPQHF. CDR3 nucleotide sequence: TGTGCCAGCAGTTTCCGTAAGACAGGGGGATTAGGCGATCAGCCCCAGCATTTT.

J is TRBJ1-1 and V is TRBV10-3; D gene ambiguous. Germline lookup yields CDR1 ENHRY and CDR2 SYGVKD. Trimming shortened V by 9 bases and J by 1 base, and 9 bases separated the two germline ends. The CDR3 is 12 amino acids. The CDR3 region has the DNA TGTGCCATTACGGGAGGGAACACTGAAGCTTTCTTT. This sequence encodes CAITGGNTEAFF.

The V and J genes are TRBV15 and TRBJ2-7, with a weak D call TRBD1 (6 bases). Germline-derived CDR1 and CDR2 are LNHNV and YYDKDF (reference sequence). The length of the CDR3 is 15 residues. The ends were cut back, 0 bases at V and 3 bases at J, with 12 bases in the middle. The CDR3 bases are TGTGCCACCAGCAGAGATCAGCAGGGGAACTACGAGCAGTACTTC. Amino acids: CATSRDQQGNYEQYF.

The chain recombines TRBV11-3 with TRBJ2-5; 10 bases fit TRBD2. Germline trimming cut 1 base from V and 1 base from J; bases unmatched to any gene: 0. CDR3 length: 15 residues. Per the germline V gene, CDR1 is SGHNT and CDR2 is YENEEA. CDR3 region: CASSLGTSGQETQYF. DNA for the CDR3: TGTGCCAGCAGCTTAGGGACTAGCGGCCAAGAGACCCAGTACTTC.

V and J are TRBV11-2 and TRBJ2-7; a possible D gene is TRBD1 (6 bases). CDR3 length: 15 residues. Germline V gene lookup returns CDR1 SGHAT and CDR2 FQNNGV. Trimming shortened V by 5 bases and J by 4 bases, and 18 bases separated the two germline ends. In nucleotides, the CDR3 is TGTGCCAGCAGCCCCACCCCCGGGACAAGATACGAGCAGTACTTC. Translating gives CASSPTPGTRYEQYF.

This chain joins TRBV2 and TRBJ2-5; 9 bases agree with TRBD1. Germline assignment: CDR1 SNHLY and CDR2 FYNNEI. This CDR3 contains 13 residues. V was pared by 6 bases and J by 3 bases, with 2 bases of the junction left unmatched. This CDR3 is CASSRDREETQYF. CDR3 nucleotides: TGTGCCAGCAGCCGGGACAGGGAAGAGACCCAGTACTTC.

The CDR3 region is CASSLRGGAGELFF. The CDR3 DNA reads as TGTGCCAGCAGCTTAAGGGGGGGGGCCGGGGAGCTGTTTTTT. This sequence joins TRBV7-3 and TRBJ2-2, with 7 bases matching TRBD2. V dropped 1 base and J dropped 6; count of bases not matched to a gene: 2. The germline V gene has CDR1 SGHTA and CDR2 FQGTGA. This CDR3 region has 14 residues.